One and the same sample provided the 23 T cell receptor beta chains below, sequenced in a study of shared clonotypes between healthy human individuals. Only in-frame clones appear in the TCRdb table, and some are missing; sequencing was by immunoSEQ multiplex PCR. The sample lists fewer than 700,000 clones, 90% to 95% seen once, with 0.095% to 0.14% in the top ten. CD45RO negativity and positive selection for CCR7 defined naive CD8 cells, a population that excluded terminally differentiated effector memory CD45RA+ cells. Material for sequencing was naive CD8+ T cells sorted from blood. The receptors here all came from a woman aged 25-40 years in good health.

The chain links TRBV7-9 to TRBJ2-1; 8 positions match TRBD1. Germline V CDR1 and CDR2: SEHNR, FQNEAQ (reference sequence). This CDR3 has 18 amino acids. The trim removed 0 bases at V and 0 bases at J, leaving 7 bases unmatched. CDR3 sequence (DNA): TGTGCCAGCAGCTTAGCGGAGGACAGGGCCTTCTCCTACAATGAGCAGTTCTTC. This sequence encodes CASSLAEDRAFSYNEQFF.

This chain connects TRBV6-1 to TRBJ1-1; D gene ambiguous. The CDR3 consists of 15 residues. Trimming removed 4 bases from V and 0 bases from J, with 12 bases in between. Germline assignment: CDR1 MNHNS and CDR2 SASEGT. The CDR3: CASSGRVTLNTEAFF. The CDR3 region has the DNA TGTGCCAGCAGTGGGAGGGTAACCTTGAACACTGAAGCTTTCTTT.

The CDR3 loop reads CASSHGGAQPQHF. Written as DNA, the CDR3 is TGTGCCAGCAGTCACGGAGGGGCCCAGCCCCAGCATTTT. V and J are TRBV6-5 and TRBJ1-5; the D gene is possibly TRBD1 (5 bases). V was clipped by 5 bases and J by 7 bases, with 12 bases between them. The CDR3 consists of 13 residues. Germline values: CDR1 MNHEY, CDR2 SVGAGI.

V usage is TRBV4-1 and J usage is TRBJ1-1; tentative D call: TRBD1 (5 bases). Germline V gene data show CDR1 as MGHRA and CDR2 as YSYEKL. This CDR3 spans 14 amino acids. The germline V and J ends were trimmed by 1 base and 7 bases, with 13 bases remaining between them. The CDR3 nucleotides are TGCGCCAGCAGCCAAGGTCGGTGGGGCGGTGAAGCTTTCTTT. Encoded protein: CASSQGRWGGEAFF.

On this clone itself: The same CDR3 is also encoded by other DNA sequences in this sample. In DNA, the CDR3 is TGTGCCAGCAGCCTGAACACCGGGGAGCTGTTTTTT. This codes for CASSLNTGELFF. This chain connects TRBV4-2 to TRBJ2-2; D is ambiguous. Per the germline V gene, CDR1 is LGHNA and CDR2 is YNFKEQ. The CDR3 contains 12 residues. V lost 4 bases, J lost 1 base, and 1 base lay in between.

The chain recombines TRBV19 with TRBJ2-7, with TRBD1 matching over 9 bases. The CDR3 totals 19 residues. The germline V gene has CDR1 LNHDA and CDR2 SQIVND (reference sequence). J gave up 0 bases and V 4 bases, and 16 bases lay outside the gene matches. In DNA form, the CDR3 reads TGTGCCAGTAGTAGGGACAGGGTGGCGGTGGGAGAAAGCTCCTACGAGCAGTACTTC. It codes for CASSRDRVAVGESSYEQYF.

The gene calls are TRBV11-2 and TRBJ2-1, with D unresolved. The CDR3 is made up of 14 amino acids. Trimming left V 5 bases short and J 3 bases short, with 11 bases between. The V gene's germline CDR1 is SGHAT and CDR2 FQNNGV. DNA for the CDR3: TGTGCCAGCAGCCCCCCCGAGTTCTACAATGAGCAGTTCTTC. This encodes CASSPPEFYNEQFF. Based on the CDR3 plus reference TRBV11-2 and TRBJ2-1, the full variable domain is EAGVAQSPRYKIIEKRQSVAFWCNPISGHATLYWYQQILGQGPKLLIQFQNNGVVDDSQLPKDRFSAERLKGVDSTLKIQPAKLEDSAVYLCASSPPEFYNEQFFGPGTRLTVL.

The chain recombines TRBV5-8 with TRBJ2-7, with D perhaps assigned TRBD1 or TRBD2 (5 bases each). Germline assignment: CDR1 SGHTS and CDR2 YDEGEE. Trimming took off 1 base at V and 0 bases at J, with 11 bases between the two ends. This CDR3 region has 15 residues. CDR3 protein: CASSLRGASSYEQYF. Here the CDR3 DNA reads TGTGCCAGCAGCTTGAGGGGAGCGAGCTCCTACGAGCAGTACTTC.

The chain has TRBV2 and TRBJ1-1, with 10 bases identical to TRBD1. The CDR3 covers 13 residues. The V gene end was trimmed by 9 bases and the J gene end by 5 bases; junction bases not matched to a gene: 6. Germline V gene lookup returns CDR1 SNHLY and CDR2 FYNNEI. The CDR3 bases are TGTGCCAGTGGACAGGGGGTGGAAACTGAAGCTTTCTTT. Protein: CASGQGVETEAFF.

The chain carries TRBV10-2 and TRBJ2-7; 8 bases are a match to TRBD2. Germline CDR1 WSHSY, CDR2 SAAADI. Trimming removed 8 bases from V and 1 base from J; junction bases left unmatched: 10. The CDR3 length is 15 residues. The CDR3 DNA reads TGCGCCAGCCGGCCGGTGGGCGGGAGGTCCTACGAGCAGTACTTC. Its protein is CASRPVGGRSYEQYF.

V and J are TRBV28 and TRBJ2-7; no reliable D call. The CDR3 extends over 13 amino acids. The V gene lost 5 bases and the J gene lost 2 bases, with 10 bases spanning the gap. Germline CDR1 MDHEN, CDR2 SYDVKM. The CDR3 reads CASSDTRTYEQYF. In DNA, the CDR3 is TGTGCCAGCAGTGATACAAGAACCTACGAGCAGTACTTC.

This clone was seen only once. Other DNA sequences within the sample encode an identical CDR3. This chain links TRBV27 with TRBJ2-7; the D is unclear. Germline CDR1 reads MNHEY; CDR2 reads SMNVEV (reference sequence). CDR3 length: 13 amino acids. V dropped 3 bases and J dropped 1 base, with 7 bases sitting between them. CDR3 amino acids: CASSFGRSYEQYF. The CDR3 DNA follows: TGTGCCAGCAGTTTTGGCCGGTCCTACGAGCAGTACTTC.

The chain joins TRBV9 to TRBJ2-7; TRBD1 agrees at 8 bases. Germline CDR1 SGDLS, CDR2 YYNGEE. The CDR3 has 15 residues. J lost 6 bases, V lost 0 bases, and 8 bases had no gene match. The CDR3 DNA reads as TGTGCCAGCAGCGTAGGAGCAGGGGGCTCGGGCGAGCAGTACTTC. Its translation: CASSVGAGGSGEQYF.

The V call is TRBV28, the J call TRBJ2-5; tentative D call: TRBD1 (6 bases). The germline V gene has CDR1 MDHEN and CDR2 SYDVKM. V lost 2 bases to trimming and J lost 5 bases, with 9 bases between them. CDR3 length: 13 amino acids. CDR3 DNA: TGTGCCAGCAGTTTACCAGGGGCCGAGACCCAGTACTTC. The encoded protein is CASSLPGAETQYF.

The V call is TRBV12-2, the J call TRBJ2-7; the table's TRBD1 call for D was not verified on the DNA. TRBV12-2 is a pseudogene locus. The CDR3 length is 15 residues. This CDR3 is CASRSIGTGDDEQYF. The CDR3 region has the DNA TGTGCAAGTCGCTCAATCGGGACAGGGGACGACGAGCAGTACTTC.

This clone was detected only once. This chain connects TRBV5-1 to TRBJ1-2, with D maybe TRBD1 (6 bases). V lost 4 bases to trimming and J lost 6 bases, with 10 bases between them. This CDR3 is built from 12 residues. Germline V gives CDR1 SGHRS, CDR2 YFSETQ. CDR3 in amino acids: CASSPQGHGYTF. CDR3 sequence (DNA): TGCGCCAGCAGCCCACAGGGCCATGGCTACACCTTC.

This chain links TRBV10-3 with TRBJ1-3; no reliable D call. Germline CDR1 reads ENHRY; CDR2 reads SYGVKD. The CDR3 is made up of 12 amino acids. Trimming shortened V by 8 bases and J by 7 bases, and 12 bases separated the two germline ends. The CDR3 spells CAIGGPGNTIYF. The CDR3 nucleotides read TGTGCCATCGGTGGGCCGGGGAACACCATATATTTT.

This sequence joins TRBV4-1 and TRBJ2-5, with 11 bases lining up with TRBD2. The CDR3 loop spans 18 amino acids. V was pared by 4 bases and J by 3 bases, with 13 bases of the junction left unmatched. CDR1 MGHRA and CDR2 YSYEKL come from the germline V gene. CDR3 sequence: CASSLLGLAEILKETQYF. CDR3 nucleotide sequence: TGCGCCAGCAGCCTGTTGGGACTAGCGGAAATACTAAAAGAGACCCAGTACTTC.

The chain employs TRBV5-6 and TRBJ2-7, with 9 positions matching TRBD1. V lost 4 bases and J lost 8; bases outside the gene matches: 7. The CDR3 has 13 amino acids. Germline V lookup: CDR1 SGHDT, CDR2 YYEEEE. The CDR3 region is CASSGQGPWKQYF. The CDR3 region has the DNA TGTGCCAGCAGCGGACAGGGGCCATGGAAGCAGTACTTC.

The genes are TRBV4-1 and TRBJ1-1; 10 positions agree with TRBD1. J was trimmed by 6 bases and V by 3 bases; bases with no gene match: 4. The CDR3 loop spans 14 amino acids. The germline CDR1 and CDR2 sequences are MGHRA and YSYEKL. The CDR3 DNA is TGCGCCAGCAGCCACGGGACAGGGGACGCTGAAGCTTTCTTT. Translation: CASSHGTGDAEAFF.

CDR3 coding DNA: TGTGCCAGCAGCCTGGATAACACTGAAGCTTTCTTT. Translated: CASSLDNTEAFF. The chain uses TRBV2 and TRBJ1-1; D remains ambiguous. The CDR3 consists of 12 residues. CDR1 SNHLY and CDR2 FYNNEI come from the germline V gene. V shed 6 bases and J shed 2 bases, with 7 bases lying between them.

This chain links TRBV2 with TRBJ2-2; TRBD2 matches at 12 bases. The germline gives CDR1 SNHLY, CDR2 FYNNEI. V lost 6 bases to trimming and J lost 5 bases; unmatched junction nucleotides: 10. The CDR3 has 17 residues. The CDR3 region is CASRTLAGGPGTGELFF. In DNA, the CDR3 is TGTGCCAGCAGAACCCTAGCGGGAGGGCCGGGGACCGGGGAGCTGTTTTTT.

The chain has TRBV19 and TRBJ1-5; D is unclear. Per the germline V gene, CDR1 is LNHDA and CDR2 is SQIVND (reference sequence). V was cut by 9 bases and J by 0 bases, with 12 bases left in between. The CDR3 length is 14 residues. CDR3 coding DNA: TGTGCCAGCCAGAGTTCCTATAGCAATCAGCCCCAGCATTTT. Translating it yields CASQSSYSNQPQHF.